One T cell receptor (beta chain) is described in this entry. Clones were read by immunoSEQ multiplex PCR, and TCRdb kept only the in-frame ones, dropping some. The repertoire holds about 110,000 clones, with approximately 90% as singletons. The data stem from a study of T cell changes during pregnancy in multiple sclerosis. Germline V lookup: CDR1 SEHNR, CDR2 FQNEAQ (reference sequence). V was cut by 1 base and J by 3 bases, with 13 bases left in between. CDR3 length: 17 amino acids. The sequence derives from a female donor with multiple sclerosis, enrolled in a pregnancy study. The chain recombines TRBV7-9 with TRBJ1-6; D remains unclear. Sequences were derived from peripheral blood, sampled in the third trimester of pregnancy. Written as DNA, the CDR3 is TGTGCCAGCAGCTTAGGTTGGGGAGAGGTCTATAATTCACCCCTCCACTTT. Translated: CASSLGWGEVYNSPLHF.